Below, 14 T cell receptor beta chains from the same sample are listed, as sequenced in a study. Tregs were sorted as CD4+CD25+CD127-/low cells. One entry per CDR3 protein results from TCRdb running MiXCR on the 5' RACE reads. The table records 50,000 to 65,000 distinct CDR3 sequences, about a fifth of them present only once. The specimen was tumor-infiltrating Tregs sorted from the breast tumor. Receptors originate from a female donor with breast cancer.

This clonotype was observed at least ten times. The chain carries TRBV11-2 and TRBJ2-3; 7 bases map to TRBD2. Germline V gene lookup returns CDR1 SGHAT and CDR2 FQNNGV. After removal of 1 base from V and 4 bases from J, the junction contained 5 bases not matched to a gene. This CDR3 comprises 15 residues. CDR3 region: CASSLVDREADTQYF. The CDR3 nucleotides read TGTGCCAGCAGCTTAGTAGACCGGGAGGCAGATACGCAGTATTTT.

By share of the sample, this clonotype is medium-sized. The J gene is TRBJ2-7, the V gene TRBV20-1; D unclear. This CDR3 spans 11 amino acids. In germline, CDR1 is DFQATT, CDR2 SNEGSKA (reference sequence). The V gene lost 4 bases and the J gene lost 3 bases, with 7 bases spanning the gap. The CDR3 DNA sequence: TGCAGTGCTAAATTTGTCTACGAGCAGTACTTC. Its protein product is CSAKFVYEQYF.

This clonotype was detected only a few times. The CDR3 region is CASSPGQTYGYTF. The CDR3 DNA is TGTGCCAGCAGCCCTGGACAGACCTATGGCTACACCTTC. The genes are TRBV12-3 or TRBV12-4 and TRBJ1-2; a weak D match, TRBD1 (6 bases). There are 13 residues in the CDR3. Trimming pared 6 bases from V and 4 bases from J, leaving 12 bases between.

In this sample, this clonotype turned up many times. The V and J genes are TRBV5-1 and TRBJ2-7; 7 bases are shared with TRBD1. This CDR3 spans 15 amino acids. The V gene end was trimmed by 4 bases and the J gene end by 6 bases; junction bases not matched to a gene: 13. Per germline, CDR1 SGHRS and CDR2 YFSETQ. The CDR3 DNA sequence: TGCGCCAGCAGCCTCTCCGGGACAGCAGGCGCCGAGCAGTACTTC. Protein: CASSLSGTAGAEQYF.

A few counts support this clonotype. J is TRBJ1-1 and V is TRBV28; D gene uncertain. The V and J ends lost 2 bases and 8 bases respectively, with 9 bases between them. Germline V gene lookup returns CDR1 MDHEN and CDR2 SYDVKM. The CDR3 runs 12 residues. CDR3 nucleotide sequence: TGTGCCAGCAGTTTAAGGCGGAGAGAAGCTTTCTTT. This sequence encodes CASSLRRREAFF.

The chain combines TRBV5-1 with TRBJ2-1; 10 nucleotides match TRBD2. The CDR3 is 15 residues long. CDR1 SGHRS and CDR2 YFSETQ come from the germline V gene. Trimming cost V 2 bases and J 6 bases; bases outside gene matches: 5. The CDR3 DNA is TGCGCCAGCAGCTTTCTAGCGGGAGAGGGCAATGAGCAGTTCTTC. Translated, it gives CASSFLAGEGNEQFF.

This clonotype qualifies as medium-sized. This chain's CDR3 is CASSHYGENAFF. CDR3 coding DNA: TGTGCCAGCAGTCATTACGGGGAGAACGCTTTCTTT. The V call is TRBV6-5, the J call TRBJ1-1; D unresolved. Germline V gene lookup returns CDR1 MNHEY and CDR2 SVGAGI. CDR3 length: 12 amino acids. V shed 5 bases and J shed 11 bases, with 15 bases lying between them.

This chain links TRBV6-1 with TRBJ2-7; 8 nucleotides agree with TRBD1. Trimming cost V 4 bases and J 10 bases; bases outside gene matches: 3. This CDR3 region has 11 residues. Germline V gene sequence: CDR1 MNHNS, CDR2 SASEGT. CDR3 protein: CASSAQGAQYF. The CDR3 nucleotides are TGTGCCAGCAGTGCGCAGGGGGCCCAGTACTTC.

J is TRBJ1-2 and V is TRBV6-6, with D uncertain. Germline assignment: CDR1 MNHNY and CDR2 SVGAGI (reference sequence). The CDR3 contains 17 residues. Trimming left V 0 bases short and J 4 bases short, with 18 bases between. CDR3 region: CASSYSKVFRTAYGYTF. The CDR3 DNA reads as TGTGCCAGCAGTTACTCGAAAGTCTTTCGGACGGCCTATGGCTACACCTTC.

V usage is TRBV9 and J usage is TRBJ2-2; the D is unclear. V dropped 2 bases and J dropped 1 base, with 9 bases sitting between them. This CDR3 is built from 15 residues. The germline gives CDR1 SGDLS, CDR2 YYNGEE. CDR3 in amino acids: CASSVSSGNTGELFF. CDR3 nucleotides: TGTGCCAGCAGCGTTAGTTCAGGGAACACCGGGGAGCTGTTTTTT.

The chain carries TRBV5-1 and TRBJ2-3, with D maybe TRBD1 (5 bases). V lost 5 bases to trimming and J lost 2 bases, with 15 bases between them. CDR1 SGHRS and CDR2 YFSETQ come from the germline V gene. The CDR3 extends over 15 amino acids. CDR3 region: CASSPGHGSTDTQYF. DNA of the CDR3: TGCGCCAGCAGTCCCGGACACGGCTCCACAGATACGCAGTATTTT.

The rearrangement links TRBV5-1 to TRBJ1-1, with a tentative D call TRBD1 (5 bases). The germline V gene has CDR1 SGHRS and CDR2 YFSETQ. This CDR3 has 15 residues. The V end was cut by 5 bases, the J end by 3 bases, with 17 bases between. CDR3: CASRGDGRGYTEAFF. The DNA of the CDR3 is TGCGCCAGCAGAGGGGACGGCCGGGGATACACTGAAGCTTTCTTT.

A few counts support this clonotype. The V call is TRBV29-1, the J call TRBJ1-5; tentative D call: TRBD1 (5 bases). The CDR3 contains 12 residues. The germline V gene encodes CDR1 SQVTM and CDR2 ANQGSEA. Trimming removed 6 bases at V and 4 bases at J, with 10 bases between. In DNA form, the CDR3 reads TGCAGCGTCAGGGACTCTAATCAGCCCCAGCATTTT. Protein sequence: CSVRDSNQPQHF.

This clonotype was detected once. The chain carries TRBV7-2 and TRBJ1-4; possible D gene TRBD1, 6 bases. The CDR3 runs to 14 residues. Germline lookup yields CDR1 SGHTA and CDR2 FQGNSA. V lost 3 bases, J lost 7 bases, and 12 bases lay in between. CDR3 residues: CASSFQGGTEKLFF. The CDR3 DNA reads as TGTGCCAGCAGCTTCCAAGGGGGGACTGAAAAACTGTTTTTT.